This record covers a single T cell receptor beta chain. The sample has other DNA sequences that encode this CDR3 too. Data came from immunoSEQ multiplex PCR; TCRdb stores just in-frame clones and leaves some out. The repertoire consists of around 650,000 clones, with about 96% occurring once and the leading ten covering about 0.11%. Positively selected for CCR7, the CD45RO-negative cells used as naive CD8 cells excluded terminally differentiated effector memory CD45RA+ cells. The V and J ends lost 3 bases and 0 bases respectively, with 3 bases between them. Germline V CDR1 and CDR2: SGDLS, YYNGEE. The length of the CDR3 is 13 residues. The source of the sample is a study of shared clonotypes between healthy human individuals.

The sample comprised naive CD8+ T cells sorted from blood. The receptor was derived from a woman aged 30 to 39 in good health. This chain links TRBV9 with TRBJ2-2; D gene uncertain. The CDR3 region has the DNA TGTGCCAGCAGCGAACCGAACACCGGGGAGCTGTTTTTT. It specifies CASSEPNTGELFF.